The 7 T cell receptor beta chains presented below share a single source sample, sequenced in a study of T cell responses to AZD1222 COVID-19 vaccine. Profiling relied on immunoSEQ multiplex PCR, and the TCRdb table lists in-frame clones only, not all of them. The sample yields 100,000 to 150,000 clones, 88% seen once. The material sequenced was peripheral blood, taken on day 0 of AZD1222 vaccination. These receptors originate from an adult in good health.

The rearrangement uses TRBV11-3 and TRBJ2-7; the D is unclear. The V gene's germline CDR1 is SGHNT and CDR2 YENEEA. V was trimmed by 2 bases and J by 4 bases, leaving 9 bases between them. This CDR3 region has 13 residues. The CDR3 protein is CASSLQGGYEQYF. DNA for the CDR3: TGTGCCAGCAGCTTACAAGGCGGATACGAGCAGTACTTC.

V and J are TRBV5-6 and TRBJ2-4; 8 bases line up with TRBD1. V lost 2 bases, J lost 3 bases, and 7 bases stayed unmatched. Germline loops: CDR1 SGHDT, CDR2 YYEEEE. CDR3 length: 16 residues. In DNA form, the CDR3 reads TGTGCCAGCAGCTTTACCGGGACAGGTGGCAAAAACATTCAGTACTTC. Translation: CASSFTGTGGKNIQYF.

The chain carries TRBV19 and TRBJ2-7, with 9 bases matching TRBD1. Germline V gives CDR1 LNHDA, CDR2 SQIVND (reference sequence). This CDR3 has 13 amino acids. With V trimmed by 10 bases and J by 4 bases, 8 bases remained unmatched. The CDR3 bases are TGTGCCAATTTCCCCGGACAGGGGTACGAGCAGTACTTC. Its protein is CANFPGQGYEQYF.

The chain combines TRBV28 with TRBJ1-6, with D possibly being TRBD1 (6 bases). Trimming left V 7 bases short and J 8 bases short, with 15 bases between. The CDR3 runs 14 residues. Germline CDR1 reads MDHEN; CDR2 reads SYDVKM. The CDR3 here is CASNPTGLDSPLHF. The CDR3 DNA reads as TGTGCCAGCAACCCTACAGGGCTTGATTCACCCCTCCACTTT.

V gene TRBV5-1 combines with J gene TRBJ1-2; 10 bases are a match to TRBD1. The CDR3 has 14 residues. Germline values: CDR1 SGHRS, CDR2 YFSETQ. The V and J ends lost 6 bases and 4 bases, in that order; junction bases with no gene match: 6. CDR3 amino acids: CASNPGQGTYGYTF. CDR3 coding DNA: TGCGCCAGCAACCCGGGACAGGGGACCTATGGCTACACCTTC. The variable domain in full, completed from reference TRBV5-1 and TRBJ1-2, reads KAGVTQTPRYLIKTRGQQVTLSCSPISGHRSVSWYQQTPGQGLQFLFEYFSETQRNKGNFPGRFSGRQFSNSRSEMNVSTLELGDSALYLCASNPGQGTYGYTFGSGTRLTVV.

This chain uses TRBV2 with TRBJ2-3; TRBD2 matches 14 bases. This CDR3 is 17 amino acids long. The V and J ends lost 1 base and 3 bases, in that order; junction bases with no gene match: 3. Looked up from germline, CDR1 is SNHLY and CDR2 is FYNNEI. The CDR3 protein is CASSEERLAGGTDTQYF. In DNA form, the CDR3 reads TGTGCCAGCAGTGAAGAAAGACTAGCGGGGGGGACAGATACGCAGTATTTT.

The chain employs TRBV18 and TRBJ1-5; 9 bases align to TRBD1. The CDR3 loop spans 14 amino acids. Trimming cost V 2 bases and J 4 bases; bases outside gene matches: 0. Germline V gene data show CDR1 as KGHSH and CDR2 as LQKENI. The DNA for the CDR3 is TGTGCCAGCTCACCAGGGACAGGGAATCAGCCCCAGCATTTT. Encoded protein: CASSPGTGNQPQHF.